This T cell receptor beta chain was recovered during a study of human T cells and chemical hapten exposure. Study-wide findings and caveats: No change in TCRs above 1 in 1000 frequency was produced by DPC sensitization. Expanded TCR counts at PT1 were positively correlated with the patch test score.

The CDR3 totals 18 residues. CDR1 and CDR2 (germline): MNHNY, SVGAGI (reference sequence). Trimming removed 6 bases from V and 0 bases from J; junction bases left unmatched: 13. TCRdb processed the RACE reads anew with MiXCR; each CDR3 protein has one entry. The sample lists about 380,000 distinct CDR3 sequences; under 6.5% were seen once. Details on this clonotype: Its antigen is currently unknown.

Time point noted: patch test 2, 6 weeks after DPC sensitization. As to treatment: therapeutic diphenylcyclopropenone sensitization with weekly scalp DPC. Venepuncture was done earlier than the placement of each patch test. This receptor was taken from a woman younger than 35 with alopecia areata. Some clones in this sample may be carry-over from other donors' samples. Here the sequenced sample was whole blood, taken in connection with sensitization to the hapten diphenylcyclopropenone (DPC). The chain combines TRBV6-6 with TRBJ1-4; 7 nucleotides line up with TRBD1. The CDR3 bases are TGTGCCAGCAGCTCCTCGTGGCAGGGGGTGTCAACTAATGAAAAACTGTTTTTT. This gives the protein CASSSSWQGVSTNEKLFF.